The next 30 T cell receptor beta chains were all read from a single sample in a study of spatial heterogeneity in lung cancer. Via MiXCR, TCRdb re-called the 5' RACE reads, giving one row per CDR3 protein. The table lists about 120,000 distinct CDR3 sequences, less than 15% of them singletons. The time point was: blood at routine non-recurrence follow-up after resection. TCRs were sequenced from unsorted whole RNA of tumor, nontumor lung or PBMC. The material was PBMCs, obtained at follow-up. All receptors come from a male donor with early-stage non-small cell lung cancer.

This clonotype occurred a few times. The chain combines TRBV6-2 or TRBV6-3 with TRBJ2-7; D unclear. Between the trimmed V and J ends, which lost 4 bases and 3 bases, there was a span of 13 bases. Germline CDR1 reads MNHEY; CDR2 reads SVGEGT. The CDR3 runs 14 residues. CDR3 in DNA: TGTGCCAGCAGTTCACCCGGAGCTGGCTACGAGCAGTACTTC. This sequence encodes CASSSPGAGYEQYF.

The CDR3 here is CASSSDLYNEQFF. The CDR3 DNA reads as TGTGCCAGTAGTTCGGACCTCTACAATGAGCAGTTCTTC. This rearrangement joins TRBV19 to TRBJ2-1; D gene ambiguous. The V gene's germline CDR1 is LNHDA and CDR2 SQIVND (reference sequence). Trimming took off 5 bases at V and 3 bases at J, with 8 bases between the two ends. The length of the CDR3 is 13 residues.

This clonotype was counted between two and nine times. J is TRBJ2-7 and V is TRBV29-1; 9 positions match TRBD1. Trimming took 7 bases from V and 4 from J; bases not matched to a gene: 8. Germline lookup yields CDR1 SQVTM and CDR2 ANQGSEA. This CDR3 has 13 residues. CDR3 sequence: CSAATGGRYEQYF. As DNA, the CDR3 is TGCAGCGCTGCGACAGGGGGAAGATACGAGCAGTACTTC.

At least ten counts were recorded for this clonotype. V gene TRBV6-2 or TRBV6-3 combines with J gene TRBJ1-5; 7 bases agree with TRBD1. The ends lost 6 bases at V and 0 bases at J; junction bases unmatched: 11. Germline CDR1 and CDR2: MNHEY and SVGEGT. The CDR3 runs 17 residues. CDR3: CASSSPGTAYSNQPQHF. The CDR3 bases are TGTGCCAGCAGCTCGCCCGGGACAGCGTATAGCAATCAGCCCCAGCATTTT.

This clonotype occurred many times. V and J are TRBV10-3 and TRBJ2-3; 8 bases map to TRBD2. Losses at the gene ends were 8 bases for V and 3 bases for J; bases not matched to a gene: 10. This CDR3 is 15 amino acids long. Germline V gene data show CDR1 as ENHRY and CDR2 as SYGVKD. CDR3 coding DNA: TGTGCCATCGGGTCCGCGGGGGGAGGAACAGATACGCAGTATTTT. Protein product: CAIGSAGGGTDTQYF.

This clonotype was detected only a few times. The CDR3 DNA is TGTGCCAGCAGTAACCGGGACAGGGGCTACGAGCAGTACTTC. It encodes CASSNRDRGYEQYF. The gene calls are TRBV12-3 or TRBV12-4 and TRBJ2-7; 10 nucleotides line up with TRBD1. After removal of 5 bases from V and 3 bases from J, the junction contained 4 bases not matched to a gene. The CDR3 spans 14 residues.

This sequence joins TRBV10-3 and TRBJ1-1; 7 bases fit TRBD1. CDR1 is ENHRY, CDR2 SYGVKD, per germline. CDR3 length: 15 residues. With 4 bases clipped from V and 5 bases from J, the junction kept 10 bases outside the gene matches. CDR3 in amino acids: CAISGHQQGMTEAFF. The CDR3 bases are TGTGCCATCAGTGGACACCAACAGGGGATGACTGAAGCTTTCTTT.

This clonotype was counted ten times or more. This chain links TRBV29-1 with TRBJ2-3, with a tentative D call TRBD2 (7 bases). V was shortened by 4 bases and J by 4 bases, with 15 bases between the two germline ends. The CDR3 runs 14 residues. Germline CDR1 is SQVTM and CDR2 is ANQGSEA. The CDR3 spells CSVAQGGEADTQYF. The CDR3 DNA is TGCAGCGTTGCTCAAGGGGGGGAGGCAGATACGCAGTATTTT.

The rearrangement links TRBV5-6 to TRBJ1-4; 8 positions match TRBD1. CDR1 is SGHDT and CDR2 is YYEEEE in the germline V gene. The CDR3 is made up of 14 amino acids. V was pared by 2 bases and J by 8 bases, with 5 bases of the junction left unmatched. The CDR3 spells CASSFRQGQEKLFF. CDR3 nucleotides: TGTGCCAGCAGCTTTAGACAGGGGCAAGAAAAACTGTTTTTT.

This clonotype has a count of ten or more. The rearrangement joins TRBV7-2 to TRBJ2-1; TRBD1 aligns across 9 bases. The CDR3 loop spans 15 amino acids. Losses at the gene ends were 6 bases for V and 5 bases for J; bases not matched to a gene: 8. Germline CDR1 reads SGHTA; CDR2 reads FQGNSA. CDR3 amino acids: CASRPNRGLDNEQFF. The CDR3 DNA reads as TGTGCCAGCAGACCCAACAGGGGGCTCGACAATGAGCAGTTCTTC.

This clonotype showed up just a few times. V usage is TRBV18 and J usage is TRBJ1-6; 7 bases match TRBD1. Germline CDR1 and CDR2: KGHSH and LQKENI. There are 15 residues in the CDR3. V was pared by 3 bases and J by 6 bases, with 5 bases of the junction left unmatched. The CDR3 spells CASSPGQVANSPLHF. The DNA of the CDR3 is TGTGCCAGCTCACCCGGACAGGTGGCTAATTCACCCCTCCACTTT.

This chain links TRBV20-1 with TRBJ1-2, with unresolved D. This CDR3 contains 15 residues. Germline V gene lookup returns CDR1 DFQATT and CDR2 SNEGSKA (reference sequence). V was trimmed by 0 bases and J by 1 base, leaving 12 bases between them. CDR3 amino acids: CSARDGVSFNYGYTF. DNA of the CDR3: TGCAGTGCTAGAGACGGAGTGAGTTTTAACTATGGCTACACCTTC.

This clonotype occurred many times. The rearrangement links TRBV20-1 to TRBJ1-4; no clear D gene. This CDR3 contains 13 residues. The germline V and J ends were trimmed by 6 bases and 5 bases, with 13 bases remaining between them. Germline V lookup: CDR1 DFQATT, CDR2 SNEGSKA (reference sequence). This chain's CDR3 is CSARLGSNEKLFF. In DNA, the CDR3 is TGCAGTGCCAGGCTAGGGAGCAATGAAAAACTGTTTTTT.

Comment on this clonotype: A read error may be the cause here, since a much bigger clone is one base away. V usage is TRBV15 and J usage is TRBJ1-2; D uncertain. CDR1 and CDR2 (germline): LNHNV, YYDKDF (reference sequence). The CDR3 extends over 12 amino acids. The V end lost 0 bases, the J end lost 3 bases, and 2 bases lay between the germline ends. CDR3 nucleotides: TGTGCCACCAGCAGAGATGACTATGGCTACACCTTC. Amino acid sequence: CATSRDDYGYTF.

This clonotype was seen a handful of times. V gene TRBV9 combines with J gene TRBJ2-1; 9 bases line up with TRBD1. The CDR3 consists of 15 residues. V trimming: 0 bases; J trimming: 4 bases; junction bases outside the gene matches: 2. CDR1 is SGDLS and CDR2 is YYNGEE in the germline V gene. CDR3 nucleotide sequence: TGTGCCAGCAGCGTAGAAGGGACAGGGTACAATGAGCAGTTCTTC. Protein product: CASSVEGTGYNEQFF.

This clonotype was recorded many times. The rearrangement links TRBV11-2 to TRBJ2-7; no firm D call. CDR3 size: 13 residues. The V end was cut by 0 bases, the J end by 7 bases, with 10 bases between. Germline V CDR1 and CDR2: SGHAT, FQNNGV. CDR3 in DNA: TGTGCCAGCAGCTTAGAGTTGGGTTTGGAGCAGTACTTC. Its protein is CASSLELGLEQYF.

This clonotype was seen more than once but under ten times. This chain uses TRBV4-1 with TRBJ2-4, with D perhaps matching TRBD1 (6 bases). CDR1 is MGHRA, CDR2 YSYEKL, per germline. The CDR3 loop spans 16 amino acids. V was clipped by 1 base and J by 0 bases, with 10 bases between them. DNA for the CDR3: TGCGCCAGCAGCCAAGCAGGGGAATTAGCCAAAAACATTCAGTACTTC. Translation: CASSQAGELAKNIQYF.

Ten or more counts support this clonotype. The genes are TRBV7-2 and TRBJ2-1, with TRBD1 identical over 8 bases. V dropped 5 bases and J dropped 6; count of bases not matched to a gene: 6. The CDR3 is 14 residues long. CDR1 is SGHTA and CDR2 is FQGNSA in the germline V gene. CDR3 sequence reads: CASSRGQASNEQFF. The CDR3, as DNA: TGTGCCAGCAGCCGGGGACAGGCCTCCAATGAGCAGTTCTTC.

V gene TRBV28 combines with J gene TRBJ1-5, with 8 bases lining up with TRBD1. V shed 3 bases and J 3 bases; nucleotides not matched to a gene: 13. The CDR3 is made up of 18 amino acids. CDR1 is MDHEN, CDR2 SYDVKM, per germline. The chain's CDR3 is CASSFSAPDRADNQPQHF. CDR3 in DNA: TGTGCCAGCAGTTTTAGCGCCCCGGACAGGGCGGACAATCAGCCCCAGCATTTT.

This clonotype has more than one count but fewer than ten. The chain links TRBV30 to TRBJ1-4; perhaps TRBD1 as D (5 bases). V lost 0 bases and J 4 bases, leaving 15 bases between the germline ends. The CDR3 is made up of 16 amino acids. Per the germline V gene, CDR1 is GTSNPN and CDR2 is SVGIG (reference sequence). The CDR3 here is CAWSVQGTALNEKLFF. DNA of the CDR3: TGTGCCTGGAGTGTCCAAGGGACTGCACTTAATGAAAAACTGTTTTTT.

Remarks on this clonotype: An end of the junction does not agree with germline; a read error may underlie this. The chain combines TRBV7-9 with TRBJ2-1, with TRBD1 matching 8 bases. CDR1 SEHNR and CDR2 FQNEAQ come from the germline V gene (reference sequence). This CDR3 has 11 residues. CDR3 sequence reads: CASSPRDRMSF. The DNA for the CDR3 is TGTGCCAGCAGCCCACGGGACAGGATGTCGTTC.

As to this clonotype: This may stem from a read error, because a much larger clone lies one nucleotide away. The chain joins TRBV6-2 or TRBV6-3 to TRBJ2-7; 7 nucleotides agree with TRBD1. Germline V gene data show CDR1 as MNHEY and CDR2 as SVGEGT. This CDR3 comprises 14 residues. CDR3 residues: CASTWGQTSYVQYF. Written as DNA, the CDR3 is TGTGCCAGCACGTGGGGACAGACCTCCTACGTGCAGTACTTC.

This CDR3 is CASSPFDRLTEAFF. CDR3 sequence (DNA): TGTGCCAGCAGCCCATTTGACAGGCTCACTGAAGCTTTCTTT. V usage is TRBV7-2 and J usage is TRBJ1-1; maybe TRBD1 (6 bases). CDR1 SGHTA and CDR2 FQGNSA come from the germline V gene. V shed 5 bases and J shed 4 bases, with 14 bases lying between them. This CDR3 has 14 amino acids.

The sample holds a few counts of this clonotype. The V and J genes are TRBV20-1 and TRBJ1-2; TRBD1 is a possible D gene (6 bases). The V end lost 3 bases, the J end lost 8 bases, and 16 bases lay between the germline ends. The CDR3 is 13 residues long. Per germline, CDR1 DFQATT and CDR2 SNEGSKA (reference sequence). CDR3 loop: CSARSDRMAGYTF. CDR3 DNA sequence: TGCAGTGCTAGGTCGGACAGAATGGCCGGCTACACCTTC.

This clonotype was detected a few times. DNA of the CDR3: TGCAGTGCTAGAGATCTGGGCTCCCTCTACAATGAGCAGTTCTTC. Its translation: CSARDLGSLYNEQFF. V gene TRBV20-1 combines with J gene TRBJ2-1; D is unclear. Trimming took 0 bases from V and 3 from J, leaving 12 bases between them. The CDR3 spans 15 residues. In germline, CDR1 is DFQATT, CDR2 SNEGSKA (reference sequence).

V gene TRBV4-1 combines with J gene TRBJ2-3; D is possibly TRBD2 (5 bases). CDR3 length: 14 residues. CDR1 MGHRA and CDR2 YSYEKL come from the germline V gene. V was shortened by 0 bases and J by 10 bases, with 14 bases between the two germline ends. This chain's CDR3 is CASSQEFSVSAQYF. The CDR3 DNA sequence: TGCGCCAGCAGCCAAGAGTTTAGCGTCTCGGCGCAGTATTTT.

This clonotype was counted ten times or more. DNA of the CDR3: TGTGCCATCCGACCGGACACAAGCTCTGGAAACACCATATATTTT. As protein: CAIRPDTSSGNTIYF. The chain has TRBV10-3 and TRBJ1-3, with D maybe TRBD1 (5 bases). The V and J ends lost 8 bases and 0 bases respectively, with 14 bases between them. The germline V gene encodes CDR1 ENHRY and CDR2 SYGVKD. The CDR3 covers 15 residues.

The J gene is TRBJ2-3, the V gene TRBV28; 11 bases are shared with TRBD2. This CDR3 contains 16 residues. Germline V gene lookup returns CDR1 MDHEN and CDR2 SYDVKM. V was pared by 4 bases and J by 2 bases, with 5 bases of the junction left unmatched. The CDR3 DNA is TGTGCCAGCAGTTCCTCACTAGCGGGGGACACAGATACGCAGTATTTT. Translation gives CASSSSLAGDTDTQYF.

The chain joins TRBV7-2 to TRBJ1-6; TRBD1 aligns across 8 bases. CDR1 and CDR2 (germline): SGHTA, FQGNSA. The CDR3 contains 14 residues. Trimming took 5 bases from V and 10 from J; bases not matched to a gene: 7. The CDR3 DNA reads as TGTGCCAGCAGCCTCCGACAGGGGAAATCACCCCTCCACTTT. Translated, it gives CASSLRQGKSPLHF.

This clonotype was observed a few times. The V and J genes are TRBV7-2 and TRBJ1-5, with 8 bases identical to TRBD1. Per the germline V gene, CDR1 is SGHTA and CDR2 is FQGNSA. The CDR3 consists of 15 residues. Germline trimming cut 6 bases from V and 3 bases from J; bases unmatched to any gene: 7. CDR3 in amino acids: CASSPDRGDNQPQHF. The CDR3 nucleotides read TGTGCCAGCAGTCCCGACAGGGGTGACAATCAGCCCCAGCATTTT.